This TCR beta chain was identified in a study of shared T cell receptors in the human thymus. Data came from immunoSEQ multiplex PCR; TCRdb stores just in-frame clones and leaves some out. The profile covers approximately 490,000 clones, with 78% appearing a single time and 0.01% to 0.015% taken by the ten largest. The CDR3 length is 15 residues. After removal of 3 bases from V and 5 bases from J, the junction contained 5 bases not matched to a gene. Germline V lookup: CDR1 SGHRS, CDR2 YFSETQ. This clone was detected only a few times. This same sample was also taken into another study, of human thymus T cells. That publication notes: Having surgery to correct congenital heart defects, healthy Finnish infants acted as the donors. Obtained as resections during corrective heart surgery, the thymus tissue was then studied. It looked as if thymic and blood repertoires used V and J genes in a biased way.

The receptor was derived from a boy younger than two with a congenital heart defect. The chain is built from TRBV5-1 and TRBJ2-1; 10 bases align to TRBD2. Input material: thymocytes. CDR3 in amino acids: CASSSWTSGDNEQFF. The CDR3 nucleotides read TGCGCCAGCAGCTCCTGGACTAGCGGTGACAATGAGCAGTTCTTC.